These T cell receptor beta chains were read from a single sample in a study of blood T cell repertoires in COVID-19. Sequencing used immunoSEQ multiplex PCR; TCRdb keeps in-frame clones, though not all of them. The sample includes roughly 120,000 clones, 80% of them seen just once. Sample: peripheral blood. All receptors come from a human donor in a cohort sampled during active or convalescent COVID-19. CDR3s leave out the opening cysteine and the closing phenylalanine or tryptophan.

TRBV16,TRBJ2-1,13,ASSQSRTGGNEQF
TRBV20-1,TRBJ1-4,15,SASVEGFVATNEKLF
TRBV5-1,TRBJ2-1,12,ASSSSGRDNEQF
TRBV7-9,TRBJ1-3,14,ASRRSGGGGGNTIY
TRBV4-3,TRBJ2-7,11,ASSQDRAYEQY
TRBV6-2/TRBV6-3,TRBJ2-3,14,ASSRILLAGADTQY
TRBV7-8,TRBJ2-1,13,ASSSPAVTYNEQF
TRBV24-1,TRBJ2-3,12,ATSETGTGDTQY
TRBV18,TRBJ2-4,13,ASSINRAPKNIQY
TRBV3-1/TRBV3-2,TRBJ1-5,12,ASSQGTGGQPQH
TRBV25-1,TRBJ2-2,14,ASSVTGTGWSGELF
TRBV29-1,TRBJ1-2,11,SVPGQGNLGYT
TRBV7-2,TRBJ2-7,11,ASSLVTTDEQY
TRBV24-1,TRBJ2-3,11,ATNGRVADTQY
TRBV28,TRBJ1-1,16,ASSLFGQGQRWDTEAF
TRBV3-1/TRBV3-2,TRBJ2-5,12,ASSHWTDQETQY
TRBV18,TRBJ2-5,13,ASSPNPDMQETQY
TRBV7-9,TRBJ1-1,10,AGDTLNTEAF
TRBV5-5,TRBJ2-3,17,ASSFRLRTGGTSTDTQY